Detailed here is one T cell receptor beta chain. What it binds is unknown. This CDR3 comprises 11 residues. V lost 7 bases and J lost 9, with 7 bases in between. The germline gives CDR1 MNHEY, CDR2 SVGAGI. The authors produced TCR alpha and TCR beta cDNA libraries with sample barcodes and UMIs by 5'RACE using constant-segment primers. TCRdb analysed the 5' RACE reads with MiXCR anew, one entry per CDR3 protein. Of around 220,000 distinct CDR3 sequences in the sample, about a sixth were seen once. The sample originates from a study of T-cell memory formation after mild COVID-19. General study results and limits: Clones that got smaller from day 15 to 85 had even CD4/CD8, while clones growing later tipped toward CD4+. There were some responding clones in pre-infection memory, which suggested that cross-reactive memory had joined.

The chain has TRBV6-5 and TRBJ1-6; D gene ambiguous. The clonotype originates from a man aged 18 to 29 who had mild COVID-19 (a few samples of this study predate the infection). Cell type and time point are not known. Sample: PBMCs or a T cell subset sorted from them (not recorded which). The CDR3 is CASKWASPLHF. Written as DNA, the CDR3 is TGTGCCAGCAAGTGGGCTTCACCCCTCCACTTT.